The T cell receptor (beta chain) under discussion was sequenced for a study of blood T cell repertoires in COVID-19. Study information: The samples span acute and convalescent COVID-19 from the United States, Italy and Spain. The cDNA or gDNA used as material had been derived from T cells, B-cell-depleted T cells, or PBMCs.

The CDR3 covers 15 residues. Germline V gives CDR1 SGDLS, CDR2 YYNGEE. V dropped 1 base and J dropped 2; count of bases not matched to a gene: 6. As originally analysed: The authors estimated nucleated cell counts from reference gene primer amplification. Sequencing was performed with immunoSEQ multiplex PCR; in TCRdb, only in-frame clones are kept and a portion is missing. V, J and clone size reflect that table, while D and trimming were determined from the DNA. The data contain about 90,000 clones, approximately 90% of them singletons. This clonotype was sampled from a human donor with active COVID-19. The donor label of this sample is uncertain. The sample was peripheral blood. V is TRBV9 and J is TRBJ2-7, with 7 nucleotides matching TRBD2. The CDR3, as DNA: TGTGCCAGCAGCGTAAGAAGCGGGGACGCCTACGAGCAGTACTTC. Translation: CASSVRSGDAYEQYF.